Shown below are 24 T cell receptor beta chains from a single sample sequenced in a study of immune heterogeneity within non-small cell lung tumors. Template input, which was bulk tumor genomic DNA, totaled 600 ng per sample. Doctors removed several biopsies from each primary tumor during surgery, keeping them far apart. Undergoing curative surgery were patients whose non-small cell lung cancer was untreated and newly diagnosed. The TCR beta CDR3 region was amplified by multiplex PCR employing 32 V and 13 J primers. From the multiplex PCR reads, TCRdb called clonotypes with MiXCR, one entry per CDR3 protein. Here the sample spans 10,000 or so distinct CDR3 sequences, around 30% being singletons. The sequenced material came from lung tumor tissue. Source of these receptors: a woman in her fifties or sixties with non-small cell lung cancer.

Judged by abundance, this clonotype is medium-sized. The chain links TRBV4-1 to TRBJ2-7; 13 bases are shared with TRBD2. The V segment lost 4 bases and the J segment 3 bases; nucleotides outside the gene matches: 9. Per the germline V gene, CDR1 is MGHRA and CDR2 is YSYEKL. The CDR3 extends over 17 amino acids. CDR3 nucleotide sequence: TGCGCCAGCAGCCTAGGACTAGCGGGAGTTCCAAACTACGAGCAGTACTTC. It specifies CASSLGLAGVPNYEQYF.

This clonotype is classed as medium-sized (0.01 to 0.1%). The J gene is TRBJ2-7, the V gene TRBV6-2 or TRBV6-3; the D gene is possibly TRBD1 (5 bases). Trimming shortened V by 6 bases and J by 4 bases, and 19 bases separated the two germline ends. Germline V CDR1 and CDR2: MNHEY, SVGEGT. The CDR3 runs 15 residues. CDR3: CASRYTTGDSYEQYF. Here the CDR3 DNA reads TGTGCCAGCAGATATACTACAGGAGACTCTTACGAGCAGTACTTC.

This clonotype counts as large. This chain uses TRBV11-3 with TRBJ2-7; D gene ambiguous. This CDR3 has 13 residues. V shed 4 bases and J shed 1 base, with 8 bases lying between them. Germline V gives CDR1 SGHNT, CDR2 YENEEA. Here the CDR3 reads CASSSLNSYEQYF. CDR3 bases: TGTGCCAGCAGCTCCCTCAATTCCTACGAGCAGTACTTC.

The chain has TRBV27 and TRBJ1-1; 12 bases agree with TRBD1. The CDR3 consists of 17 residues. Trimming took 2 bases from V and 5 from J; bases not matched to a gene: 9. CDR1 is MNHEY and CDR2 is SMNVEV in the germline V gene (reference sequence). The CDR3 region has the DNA TGTGCCAGCAGTTTAGAAGGGACAGGGGGCGCTTCAACTGAAGCTTTCTTT. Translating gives CASSLEGTGGASTEAFF.

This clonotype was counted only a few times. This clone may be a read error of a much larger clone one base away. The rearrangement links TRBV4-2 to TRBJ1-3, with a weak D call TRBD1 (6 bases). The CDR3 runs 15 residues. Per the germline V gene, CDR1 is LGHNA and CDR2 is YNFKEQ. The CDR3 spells CARSQGGVAGNTIYF. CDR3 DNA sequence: TGTGCCAGGAGCCAAGGGGGGGTAGCGGGAAACACCATATATTTT.

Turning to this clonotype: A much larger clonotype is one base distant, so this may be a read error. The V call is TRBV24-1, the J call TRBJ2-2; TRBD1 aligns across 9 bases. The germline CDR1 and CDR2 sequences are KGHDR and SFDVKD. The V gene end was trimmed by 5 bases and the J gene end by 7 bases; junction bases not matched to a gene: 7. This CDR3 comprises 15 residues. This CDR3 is CATSGGGTGIGELFF. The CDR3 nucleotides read TGTGCCACCAGTGGTGGAGGGACAGGGATCGGGGAGCTGTTTTTT.

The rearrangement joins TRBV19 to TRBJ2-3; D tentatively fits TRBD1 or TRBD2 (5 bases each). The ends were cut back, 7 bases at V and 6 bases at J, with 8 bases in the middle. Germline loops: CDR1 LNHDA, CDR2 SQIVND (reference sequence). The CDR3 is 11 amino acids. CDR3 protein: CASTGRDTQYF. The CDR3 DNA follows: TGTGCCAGTACGGGGCGGGATACGCAGTATTTT.

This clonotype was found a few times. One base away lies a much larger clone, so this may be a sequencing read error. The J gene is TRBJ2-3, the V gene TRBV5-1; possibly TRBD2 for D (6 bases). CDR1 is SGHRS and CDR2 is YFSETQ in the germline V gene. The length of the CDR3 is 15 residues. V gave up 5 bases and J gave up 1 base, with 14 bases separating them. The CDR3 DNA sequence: TGCGCCAGCAGTGGATTATCGGGGGGCACAGATACGCAGTATTTT. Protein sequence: CASSGLSGGTDTQYF.

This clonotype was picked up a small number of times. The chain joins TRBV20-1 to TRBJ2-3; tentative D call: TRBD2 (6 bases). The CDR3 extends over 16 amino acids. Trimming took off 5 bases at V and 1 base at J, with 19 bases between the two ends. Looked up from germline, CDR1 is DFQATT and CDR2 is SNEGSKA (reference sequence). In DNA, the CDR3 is TGCAGTGCTCCATTCGGGAGTCATCTCCGCACAGATACGCAGTATTTT. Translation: CSAPFGSHLRTDTQYF.

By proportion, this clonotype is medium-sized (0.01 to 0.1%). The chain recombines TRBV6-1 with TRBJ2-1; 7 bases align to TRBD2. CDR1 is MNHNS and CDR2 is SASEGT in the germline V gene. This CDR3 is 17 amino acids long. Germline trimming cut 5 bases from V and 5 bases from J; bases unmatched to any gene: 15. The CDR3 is CASSSRPQAGWNNEQFF. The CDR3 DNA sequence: TGTGCCAGCAGTTCTAGACCTCAAGCGGGGTGGAACAATGAGCAGTTCTTC.

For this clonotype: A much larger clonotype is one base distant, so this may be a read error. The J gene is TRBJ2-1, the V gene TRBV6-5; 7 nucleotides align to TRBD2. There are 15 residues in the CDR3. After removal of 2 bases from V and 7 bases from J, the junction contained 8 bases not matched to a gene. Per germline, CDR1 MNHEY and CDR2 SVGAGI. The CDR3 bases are TGTGCCAGCAGTTACGTAGTGGGAGGGTTGAATGAGCAGTTCTTC. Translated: CASSYVVGGLNEQFF.

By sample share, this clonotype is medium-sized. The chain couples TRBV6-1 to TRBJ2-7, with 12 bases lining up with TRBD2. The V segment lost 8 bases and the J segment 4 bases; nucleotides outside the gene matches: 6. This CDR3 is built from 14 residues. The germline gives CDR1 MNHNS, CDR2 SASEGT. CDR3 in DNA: TGTGCCAGCGAGAGACTAGCGGGAGCTTACGAGCAGTACTTC. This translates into CASERLAGAYEQYF.

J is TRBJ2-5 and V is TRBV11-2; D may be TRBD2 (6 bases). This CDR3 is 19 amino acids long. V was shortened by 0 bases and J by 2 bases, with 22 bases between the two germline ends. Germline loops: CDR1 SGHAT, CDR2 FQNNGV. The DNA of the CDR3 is TGTGCCAGCAGCTTAGAGACGACGGACTACCTACTACTTCAAGAGACCCAGTACTTC. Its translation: CASSLETTDYLLLQETQYF.

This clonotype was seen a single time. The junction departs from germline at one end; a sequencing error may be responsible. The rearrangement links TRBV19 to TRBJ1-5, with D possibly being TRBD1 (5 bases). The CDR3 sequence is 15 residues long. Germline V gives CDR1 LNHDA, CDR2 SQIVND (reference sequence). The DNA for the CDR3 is TGTGCCAGTAGTATATCGTTTCAGGGCAATCAGCCCCATCATTTT. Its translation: CASSISFQGNQPHHF.

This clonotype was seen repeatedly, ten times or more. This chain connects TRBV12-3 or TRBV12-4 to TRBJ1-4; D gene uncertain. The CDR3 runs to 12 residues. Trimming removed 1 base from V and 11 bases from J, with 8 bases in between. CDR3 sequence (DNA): TGTGCCAGCAGTTTAGGTGTTGGGAAACTGTTTTTT. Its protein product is CASSLGVGKLFF.

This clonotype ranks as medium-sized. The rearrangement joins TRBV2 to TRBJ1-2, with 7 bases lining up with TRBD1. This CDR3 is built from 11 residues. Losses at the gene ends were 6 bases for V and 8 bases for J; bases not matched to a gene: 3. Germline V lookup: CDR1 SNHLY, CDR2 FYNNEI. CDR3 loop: CASRQGVGYTF. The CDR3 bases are TGTGCCAGCAGGCAGGGGGTGGGCTACACCTTC.

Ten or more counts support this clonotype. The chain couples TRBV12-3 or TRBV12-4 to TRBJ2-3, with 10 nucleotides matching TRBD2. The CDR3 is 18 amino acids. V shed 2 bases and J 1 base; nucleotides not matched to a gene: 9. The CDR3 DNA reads TGTGCCAGCAGTTTAATAGCGATCACTAGCGGGGGCACAGATACGCAGTATTTT. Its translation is CASSLIAITSGGTDTQYF.

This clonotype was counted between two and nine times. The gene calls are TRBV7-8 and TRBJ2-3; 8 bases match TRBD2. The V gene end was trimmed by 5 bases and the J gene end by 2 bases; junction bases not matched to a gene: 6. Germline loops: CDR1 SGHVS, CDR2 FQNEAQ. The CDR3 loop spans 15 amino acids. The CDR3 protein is CASSNLAGITDTQYF. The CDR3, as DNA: TGTGCCAGCAGCAACTTAGCGGGAATCACAGATACGCAGTATTTT.

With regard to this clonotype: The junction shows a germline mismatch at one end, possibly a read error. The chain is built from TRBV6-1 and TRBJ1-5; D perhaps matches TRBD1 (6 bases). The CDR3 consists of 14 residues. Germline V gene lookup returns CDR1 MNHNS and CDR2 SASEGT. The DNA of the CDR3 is TGTGTCAGCAAGAAGGGGGACTCAGGTCAGCCCCAGCATTTT. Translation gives CVSKKGDSGQPQHF.

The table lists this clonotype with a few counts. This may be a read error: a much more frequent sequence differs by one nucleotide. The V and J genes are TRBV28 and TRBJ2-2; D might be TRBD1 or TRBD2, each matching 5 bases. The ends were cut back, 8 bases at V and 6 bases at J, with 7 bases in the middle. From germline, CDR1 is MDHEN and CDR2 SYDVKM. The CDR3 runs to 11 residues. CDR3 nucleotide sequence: TGTGCCAGCGGGGGTTCCGGGGAGCTGTTTTTT. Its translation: CASGGSGELFF.

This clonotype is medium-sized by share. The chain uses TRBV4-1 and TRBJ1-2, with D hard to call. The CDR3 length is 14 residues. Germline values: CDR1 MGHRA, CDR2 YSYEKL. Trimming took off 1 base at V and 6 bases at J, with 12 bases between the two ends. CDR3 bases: TGCGCCAGCAGCCAAGGGGGTCAGAGAGATGGCTACACCTTC. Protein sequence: CASSQGGQRDGYTF.

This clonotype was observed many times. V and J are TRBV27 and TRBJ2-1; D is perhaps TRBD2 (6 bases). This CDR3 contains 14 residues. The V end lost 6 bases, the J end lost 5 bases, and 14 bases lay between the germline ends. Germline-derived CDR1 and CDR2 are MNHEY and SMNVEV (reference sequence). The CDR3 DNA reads TGTGCCAGCAGCTTGGGACTGACTCACAATGAGCAGTTCTTC. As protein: CASSLGLTHNEQFF.

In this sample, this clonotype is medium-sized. This chain's CDR3 is CASSGRDRGYEQYF. CDR3 nucleotide sequence: TGTGCCAGCAGTGGGAGGGACAGGGGCTACGAGCAGTACTTC. The J gene is TRBJ2-7, the V gene TRBV6-1, with 10 bases aligning to TRBD1. CDR1 is MNHNS, CDR2 SASEGT, per germline. The CDR3 runs to 14 residues. V trimming: 4 bases; J trimming: 3 bases; junction bases outside the gene matches: 3.

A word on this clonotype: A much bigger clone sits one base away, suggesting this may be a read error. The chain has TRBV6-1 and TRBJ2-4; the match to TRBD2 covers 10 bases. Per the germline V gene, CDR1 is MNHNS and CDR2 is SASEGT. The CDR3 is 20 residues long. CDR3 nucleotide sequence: TGTGCCAGCAGTGAAGCGGGGAGGGCTAGCGGGGGCCTAGCCAAAAACATTCGGTACTTC. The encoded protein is CASSEAGRASGGLAKNIRYF.